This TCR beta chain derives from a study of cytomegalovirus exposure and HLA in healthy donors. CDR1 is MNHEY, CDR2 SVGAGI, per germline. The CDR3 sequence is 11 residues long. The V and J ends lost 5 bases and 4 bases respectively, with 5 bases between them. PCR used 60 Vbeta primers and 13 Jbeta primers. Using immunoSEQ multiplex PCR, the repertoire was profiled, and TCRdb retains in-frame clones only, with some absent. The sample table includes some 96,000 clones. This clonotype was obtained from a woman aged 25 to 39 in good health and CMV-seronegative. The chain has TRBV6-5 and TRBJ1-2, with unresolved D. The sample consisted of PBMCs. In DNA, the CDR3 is TGTGCCAGCAGTGGCGGCTATGGCTACACCTTC. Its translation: CASSGGYGYTF.